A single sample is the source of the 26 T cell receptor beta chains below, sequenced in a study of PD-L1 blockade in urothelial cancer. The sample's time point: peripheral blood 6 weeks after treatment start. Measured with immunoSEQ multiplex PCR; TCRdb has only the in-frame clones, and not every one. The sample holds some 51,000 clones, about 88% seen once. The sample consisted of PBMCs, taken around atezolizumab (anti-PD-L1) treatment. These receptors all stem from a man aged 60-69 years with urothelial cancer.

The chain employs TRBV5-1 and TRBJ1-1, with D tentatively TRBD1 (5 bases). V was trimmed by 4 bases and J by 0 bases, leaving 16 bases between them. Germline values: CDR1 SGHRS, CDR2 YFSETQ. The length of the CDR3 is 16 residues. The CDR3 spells CASSTTPQGMNTEAFF. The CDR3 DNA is TGCGCCAGCAGCACCACACCCCAGGGAATGAACACTGAAGCTTTCTTT. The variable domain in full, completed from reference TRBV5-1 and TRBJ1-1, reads KAGVTQTPRYLIKTRGQQVTLSCSPISGHRSVSWYQQTPGQGLQFLFEYFSETQRNKGNFPGRFSGRQFSNSRSEMNVSTLELGDSALYLCASSTTPQGMNTEAFFGQGTRLTVV.

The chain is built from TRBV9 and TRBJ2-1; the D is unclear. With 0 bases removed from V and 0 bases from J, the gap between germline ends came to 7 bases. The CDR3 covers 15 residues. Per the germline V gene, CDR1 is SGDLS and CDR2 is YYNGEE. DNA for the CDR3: TGTGCCAGCAGCGTAGACCCGAGCTCCTACAATGAGCAGTTCTTC. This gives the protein CASSVDPSSYNEQFF.

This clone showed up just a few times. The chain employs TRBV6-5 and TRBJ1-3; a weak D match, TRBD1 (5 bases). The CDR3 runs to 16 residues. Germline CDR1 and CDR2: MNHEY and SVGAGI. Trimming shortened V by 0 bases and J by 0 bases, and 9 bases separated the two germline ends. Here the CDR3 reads CASSYSGPSSGNTIYF. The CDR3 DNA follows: TGTGCCAGCAGTTACTCGGGGCCCTCCTCTGGAAACACCATATATTTT.

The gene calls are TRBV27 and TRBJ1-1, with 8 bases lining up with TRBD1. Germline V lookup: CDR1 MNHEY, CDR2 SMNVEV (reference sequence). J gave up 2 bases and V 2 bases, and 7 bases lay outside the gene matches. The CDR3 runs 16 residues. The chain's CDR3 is CASSLVGTGANTEAFF. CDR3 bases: TGTGCCAGCAGTTTAGTGGGGACAGGAGCTAACACTGAAGCTTTCTTT.

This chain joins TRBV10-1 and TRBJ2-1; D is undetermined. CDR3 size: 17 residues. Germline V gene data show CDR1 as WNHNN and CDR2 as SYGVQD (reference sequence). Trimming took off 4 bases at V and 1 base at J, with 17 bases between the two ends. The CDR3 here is CASSASRRSRSYNEQFF. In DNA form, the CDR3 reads TGCGCCAGCAGTGCATCAAGGAGATCGAGGTCCTACAATGAGCAGTTCTTC.

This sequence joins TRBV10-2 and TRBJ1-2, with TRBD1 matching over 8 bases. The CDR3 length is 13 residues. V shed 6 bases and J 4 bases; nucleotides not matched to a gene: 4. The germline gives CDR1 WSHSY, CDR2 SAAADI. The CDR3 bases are TGCGCCAGCAGCCCGGACAGGGTCTATGGCTACACCTTC. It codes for CASSPDRVYGYTF.

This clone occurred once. The CDR3 region is CASSLRGPQSSYEQYF. The CDR3 bases are TGTGCCAGCAGCTTAAGAGGGCCCCAAAGCTCCTACGAGCAGTACTTC. The rearrangement uses TRBV11-2 and TRBJ2-7; D may be TRBD2 (5 bases). The CDR3 runs to 16 residues. The germline CDR1 and CDR2 sequences are SGHAT and FQNNGV. Trimming left V 2 bases short and J 0 bases short, with 14 bases between.

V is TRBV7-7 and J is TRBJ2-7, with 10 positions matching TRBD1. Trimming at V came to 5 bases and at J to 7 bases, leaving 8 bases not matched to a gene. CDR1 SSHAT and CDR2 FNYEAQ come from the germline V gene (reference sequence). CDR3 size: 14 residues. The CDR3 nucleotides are TGTGCCAGCAGCCGGGACAGGGGAACGGGGGAGCAGTACTTC. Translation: CASSRDRGTGEQYF.

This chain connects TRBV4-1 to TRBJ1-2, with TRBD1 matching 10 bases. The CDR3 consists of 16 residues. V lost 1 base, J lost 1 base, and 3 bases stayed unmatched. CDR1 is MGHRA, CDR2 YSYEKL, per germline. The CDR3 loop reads CASSQGTGGLNYGYTF. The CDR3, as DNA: TGCGCCAGCAGCCAAGGGACAGGGGGACTTAACTATGGCTACACCTTC.

The CDR3 DNA sequence: TGTGCCAGCTCACCGTCCACCTCTCGGAGCTACGAGCAGTACTTC. It codes for CASSPSTSRSYEQYF. The rearrangement joins TRBV18 to TRBJ2-7; D unresolved. The CDR3 covers 15 residues. V lost 3 bases and J 3 bases, leaving 15 bases between the germline ends. CDR1 and CDR2 (germline): KGHSH, LQKENI.

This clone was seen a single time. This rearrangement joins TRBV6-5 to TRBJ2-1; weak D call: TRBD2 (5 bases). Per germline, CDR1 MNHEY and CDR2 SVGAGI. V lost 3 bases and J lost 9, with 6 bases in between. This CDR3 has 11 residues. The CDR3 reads CASSYAGEQFF. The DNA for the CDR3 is TGTGCCAGCAGTTATGCGGGTGAGCAGTTCTTC.

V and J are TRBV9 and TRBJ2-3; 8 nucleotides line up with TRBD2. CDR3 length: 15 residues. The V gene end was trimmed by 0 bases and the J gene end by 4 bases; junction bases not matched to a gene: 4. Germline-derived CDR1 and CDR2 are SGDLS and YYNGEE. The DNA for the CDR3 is TGTGCCAGCAGCGTAGATGCGGGGGGATCAGATACGCAGTATTTT. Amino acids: CASSVDAGGSDTQYF.

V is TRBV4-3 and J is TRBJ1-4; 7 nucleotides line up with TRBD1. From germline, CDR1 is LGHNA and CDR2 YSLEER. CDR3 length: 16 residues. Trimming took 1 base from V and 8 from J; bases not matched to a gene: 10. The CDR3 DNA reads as TGCGCCAGCAGCCAAGGAAGTCCAGGGGGGACCGAAAAACTGTTTTTT. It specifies CASSQGSPGGTEKLFF.

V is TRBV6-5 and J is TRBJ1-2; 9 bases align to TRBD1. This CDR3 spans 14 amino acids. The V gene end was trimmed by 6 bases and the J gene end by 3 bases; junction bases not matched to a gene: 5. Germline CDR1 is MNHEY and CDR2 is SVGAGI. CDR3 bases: TGTGCCAGCAGACCCGACAGGGGGTACTATGGCTACACCTTC. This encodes CASRPDRGYYGYTF.

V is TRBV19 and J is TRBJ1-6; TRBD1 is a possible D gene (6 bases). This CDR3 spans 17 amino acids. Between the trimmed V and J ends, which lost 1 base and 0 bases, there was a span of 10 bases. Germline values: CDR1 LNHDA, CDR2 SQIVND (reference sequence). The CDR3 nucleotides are TGTGCCAGTAGTATAGCGAAGACAGGCTCCTATAATTCACCCCTCCACTTT. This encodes CASSIAKTGSYNSPLHF.

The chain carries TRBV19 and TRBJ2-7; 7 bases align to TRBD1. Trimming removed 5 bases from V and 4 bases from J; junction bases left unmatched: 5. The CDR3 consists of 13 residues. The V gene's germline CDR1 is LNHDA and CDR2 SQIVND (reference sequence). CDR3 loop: CASSDRVEYEQYF. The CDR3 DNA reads TGTGCCAGTAGTGACAGGGTTGAATACGAGCAGTACTTC.

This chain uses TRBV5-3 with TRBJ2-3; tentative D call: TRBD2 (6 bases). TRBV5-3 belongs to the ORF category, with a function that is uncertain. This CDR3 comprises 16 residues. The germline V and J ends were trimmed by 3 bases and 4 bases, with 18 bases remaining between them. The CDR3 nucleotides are TGTGCCAGAAGCTCTCATAGCGGAGTCGGTCCAGATACGCAGTATTTT. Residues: CARSSHSGVGPDTQYF.

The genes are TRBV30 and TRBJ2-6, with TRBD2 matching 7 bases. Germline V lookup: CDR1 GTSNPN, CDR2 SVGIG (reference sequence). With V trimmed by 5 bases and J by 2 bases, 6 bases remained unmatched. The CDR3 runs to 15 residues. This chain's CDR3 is CAWLFGGAGANVLTF. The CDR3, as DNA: TGTGCCTGGTTATTTGGGGGGGCTGGGGCCAACGTCCTGACTTTC. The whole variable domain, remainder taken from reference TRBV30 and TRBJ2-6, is SQTIHQWPATLVQPVGSPLSLECTVEGTSNPNLYWYRQAAGRGLQLLFYSVGIGQISSEVPQNLSASRPQDRQFILSSKKLLLSDSGFYLCAWLFGGAGANVLTFGAGSRLTVL.

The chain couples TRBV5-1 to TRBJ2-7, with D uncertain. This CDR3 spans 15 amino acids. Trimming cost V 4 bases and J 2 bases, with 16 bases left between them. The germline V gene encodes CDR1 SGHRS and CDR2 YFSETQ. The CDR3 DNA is TGCGCCAGCAGCCCGAGCGCGACGGAGACCTACGAGCAGTACTTC. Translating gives CASSPSATETYEQYF.

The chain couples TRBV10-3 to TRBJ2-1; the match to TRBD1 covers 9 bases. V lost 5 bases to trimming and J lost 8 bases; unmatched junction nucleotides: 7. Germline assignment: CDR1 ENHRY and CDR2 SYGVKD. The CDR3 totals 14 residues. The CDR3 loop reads CAISPGQGIYEQFF. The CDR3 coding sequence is TGTGCCATCAGTCCGGGACAGGGTATTTATGAGCAGTTCTTC.

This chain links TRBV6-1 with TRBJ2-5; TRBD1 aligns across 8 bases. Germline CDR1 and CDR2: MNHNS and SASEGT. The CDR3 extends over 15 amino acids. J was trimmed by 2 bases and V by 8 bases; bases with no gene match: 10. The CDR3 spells CASGTTGVGQETQYF. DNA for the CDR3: TGTGCCAGCGGAACGACAGGGGTAGGGCAAGAGACCCAGTACTTC.

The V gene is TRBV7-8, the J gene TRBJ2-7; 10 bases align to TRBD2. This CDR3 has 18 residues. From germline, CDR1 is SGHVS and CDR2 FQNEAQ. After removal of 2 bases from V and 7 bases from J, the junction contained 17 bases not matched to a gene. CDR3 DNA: TGTGCCAGCAGCTTAAATCCCCGGCTAGCGGGAGATGAAGGTGAGCAGTACTTC. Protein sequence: CASSLNPRLAGDEGEQYF. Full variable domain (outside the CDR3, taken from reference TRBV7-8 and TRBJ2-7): GAGVSQSPRYKVAKRGQDVALRCDPISGHVSLFWYQQALGQGPEFLTYFQNEAQLDKSGLPSDRFFAERPEGSVSTLKIQRTQQEDSAVYLCASSLNPRLAGDEGEQYFGPGTRLTVT.

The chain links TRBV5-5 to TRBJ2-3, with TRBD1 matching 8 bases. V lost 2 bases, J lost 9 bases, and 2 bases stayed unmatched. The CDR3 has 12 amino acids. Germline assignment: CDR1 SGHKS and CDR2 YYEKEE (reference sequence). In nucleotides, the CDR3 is TGTGCCAGCAGCTTACAGGGGGAGACGCAGTATTTT. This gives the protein CASSLQGETQYF.

CDR3 coding DNA: TGCGCCAGCAGCCTTGGACAGGTTAATGAAAAACTGTTTTTT. Protein: CASSLGQVNEKLFF. V usage is TRBV5-1 and J usage is TRBJ1-4; the match to TRBD1 covers 7 bases. The CDR3 extends over 14 amino acids. J lost 4 bases, V lost 4 bases, and 4 bases had no gene match. Germline CDR1 SGHRS, CDR2 YFSETQ.

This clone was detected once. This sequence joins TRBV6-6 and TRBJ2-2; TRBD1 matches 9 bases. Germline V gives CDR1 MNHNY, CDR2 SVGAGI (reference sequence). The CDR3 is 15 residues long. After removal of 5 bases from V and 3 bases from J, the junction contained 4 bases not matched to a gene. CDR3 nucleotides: TGTGCCAGCAGTCACAGGGGGCTCGACACCGGGGAGCTGTTTTTT. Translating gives CASSHRGLDTGELFF.

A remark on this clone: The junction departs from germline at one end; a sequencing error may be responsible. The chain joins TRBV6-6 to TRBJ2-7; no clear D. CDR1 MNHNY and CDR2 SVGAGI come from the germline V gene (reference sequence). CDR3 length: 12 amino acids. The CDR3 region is CACGSSSYEQYF. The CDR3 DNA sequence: TGCGCCTGCGGATCTAGCTCCTACGAGCAGTACTTC.